The 17 T cell receptor beta chains reported below all come from one sample, sequenced in a study of cytomegalovirus exposure and HLA in healthy donors. Use of 60 Vbeta and 13 Jbeta primers characterized the PCR. TCRdb keeps only in-frame clones here, not all; method: immunoSEQ multiplex PCR. The sample lists 90,000 to 100,000 clones, approximately 76% occurring once. Sequenced sample: PBMCs. These receptor sequences come from a woman in her sixties or seventies in good health and CMV-seropositive.

In the case of this clone: The sample contains more than one DNA sequence encoding this CDR3. J is TRBJ1-4 and V is TRBV30, with 7 positions matching TRBD1. CDR1 GTSNPN and CDR2 SVGIG come from the germline V gene (reference sequence). Trimming removed 3 bases from V and 8 bases from J; junction bases left unmatched: 3. The length of the CDR3 is 12 residues. In DNA form, the CDR3 reads TGTGCCTGGAGCCGGGACAGAGAAAAACTGTTTTTT. Residues: CAWSRDREKLFF.

The V and J genes are TRBV15 and TRBJ2-3, with D possibly matching TRBD2 (5 bases). Germline V gene lookup returns CDR1 LNHNV and CDR2 YYDKDF (reference sequence). The CDR3 contains 17 residues. V was trimmed by 5 bases and J by 1 base, leaving 19 bases between them. The CDR3 DNA reads as TGTGCCACCAGCCGAGGCTCCTCGGCGGGCGGCACAGATACGCAGTATTTT. This codes for CATSRGSSAGGTDTQYF. Using reference TRBV15 and TRBJ2-3 for the parts outside the CDR3, the full variable domain is DAMVIQNPRYQVTQFGKPVTLSCSQTLNHNVMYWYQQKSSQAPKLLFHYYDKDFNNEADTPDNFQSRRPNTSFCFLDIRSPGLGDTAMYLCATSRGSSAGGTDTQYFGPGTRLTVL.

The chain recombines TRBV28 with TRBJ2-3; 7 bases align to TRBD2. After removal of 3 bases from V and 2 bases from J, the junction contained 2 bases not matched to a gene. Germline CDR1 is MDHEN and CDR2 is SYDVKM. This CDR3 contains 14 residues. The CDR3 bases are TGTGCCAGCAGTTTGCGGGAGTCCACAGATACGCAGTATTTT. Amino acids: CASSLRESTDTQYF.

Only a few counts were recorded for this clone. The CDR3 sequence: CASSHEGGATIYF. DNA for the CDR3: TGTGCCAGCAGCCACGAAGGGGGGGCCACCATATATTTT. The rearrangement links TRBV7-9 to TRBJ1-3, with TRBD1 as a possible D gene (6 bases). The germline V gene has CDR1 SEHNR and CDR2 FQNEAQ (reference sequence). The CDR3 sequence is 13 residues long. V shed 5 bases and J shed 9 bases, with 14 bases lying between them.

The chain couples TRBV5-8 to TRBJ2-7; D is unresolved. The CDR3 is 11 amino acids. V shed 1 base and J shed 3 bases, with 2 bases lying between them. Looked up from germline, CDR1 is SGHTS and CDR2 is YDEGEE. CDR3 nucleotides: TGTGCCAGCAGCTTGCGCTACGAGCAGTACTTC. Amino acid sequence: CASSLRYEQYF.

This clone was counted a few times. This chain links TRBV4-1 with TRBJ1-5; TRBD1 is a possible D gene (5 bases). The V end lost 5 bases, the J end lost 5 bases, and 10 bases lay between the germline ends. The CDR3 contains 13 residues. The germline V gene has CDR1 MGHRA and CDR2 YSYEKL. In DNA, the CDR3 is TGCGCCAGCAGCGGGCAGGGCGATCAGCCCCAGCATTTT. As protein: CASSGQGDQPQHF.

This CDR3 is CASSKSGTGNEQYF. The DNA of the CDR3 is TGTGCCAGTAGTAAGTCCGGGACTGGGAACGAGCAGTACTTC. The V call is TRBV19, the J call TRBJ2-7, with TRBD2 as a possible D gene (6 bases). The CDR3 contains 14 residues. Germline values: CDR1 LNHDA, CDR2 SQIVND (reference sequence). With 4 bases removed from V and 5 bases from J, the gap between germline ends came to 15 bases.

This clone has a handful of counts. The genes are TRBV6-6 and TRBJ1-1, with 7 nucleotides matching TRBD1. Germline V gene data show CDR1 as MNHNY and CDR2 as SVGAGI (reference sequence). V lost 5 bases to trimming and J lost 4 bases; unmatched junction nucleotides: 7. CDR3 length: 14 amino acids. The CDR3 nucleotides read TGTGCCAGCAGTCGAACAGGGGTCGGCACTGAAGCTTTCTTT. Its translation: CASSRTGVGTEAFF.

In its sample, this clone was seen a few times. This chain joins TRBV6-6 and TRBJ2-7; 9 bases are shared with TRBD2. Trimming cost V 9 bases and J 3 bases; bases outside gene matches: 12. The CDR3 is 15 residues long. Germline lookup yields CDR1 MNHNY and CDR2 SVGAGI (reference sequence). DNA of the CDR3: TGTGCCAGTCAGAGAACGGCGGGAGGGAACTACGAGCAGTACTTC. This sequence encodes CASQRTAGGNYEQYF.

The chain joins TRBV28 to TRBJ2-7, with 10 bases fitting TRBD1. CDR1 MDHEN and CDR2 SYDVKM come from the germline V gene. With 4 bases clipped from V and 3 bases from J, the junction kept 3 bases outside the gene matches. The CDR3 sequence is 14 residues long. The CDR3 nucleotides read TGTGCCAGCAGTTCGACAGGGGGCGGCTACGAGCAGTACTTC. Its translation: CASSSTGGGYEQYF. The variable domain in full, completed from reference TRBV28 and TRBJ2-7, reads DVKVTQSSRYLVKRTGEKVFLECVQDMDHENMFWYRQDPGLGLRLIYFSYDVKMKEKGDIPEGYSVSREKKERFSLILESASTNQTSMYLCASSSTGGGYEQYFGPGTRLTVT.

The CDR3, as DNA: TGTGCCAGCAGCGGAGGACAGGGGTTCACCGGGGAGCTGTTTTTT. Translation gives CASSGGQGFTGELFF. This rearrangement joins TRBV5-4 to TRBJ2-2, with TRBD1 matching 9 bases. With V trimmed by 4 bases and J by 4 bases, 5 bases remained unmatched. CDR1 is SGHNT and CDR2 is YYREEE in the germline V gene (reference sequence). This CDR3 is 15 amino acids long.

J is TRBJ2-7 and V is TRBV10-3; D remains unclear. This CDR3 contains 13 residues. The V end was cut by 4 bases, the J end by 4 bases, with 11 bases between. In germline, CDR1 is ENHRY, CDR2 SYGVKD. CDR3: CAISVQSWYEQYF. The CDR3 DNA follows: TGTGCCATCAGTGTCCAGTCTTGGTACGAGCAGTACTTC.

The rearrangement uses TRBV28 and TRBJ2-7; TRBD1 matches at 11 bases. The J segment lost 4 bases and the V segment lost 3 bases, leaving 5 bases of the junction unmatched. Germline-derived CDR1 and CDR2 are MDHEN and SYDVKM. This CDR3 has 15 amino acids. This CDR3 is CASSLPGQGAYEQYF. As DNA, the CDR3 is TGTGCCAGCAGTTTGCCTGGACAGGGGGCTTACGAGCAGTACTTC.

The CDR3 protein is CAWSPLAGEWEQFF. DNA of the CDR3: TGTGCCTGGAGTCCACTAGCGGGAGAATGGGAGCAGTTCTTC. This rearrangement joins TRBV30 to TRBJ2-1; 11 bases are a match to TRBD2. With V trimmed by 2 bases and J by 10 bases, 7 bases remained unmatched. The germline V gene encodes CDR1 GTSNPN and CDR2 SVGIG (reference sequence). The CDR3 contains 14 residues.

The V call is TRBV28, the J call TRBJ2-5; D is undetermined. The J call may not be correct, given that the DNA end is closer to TRBJ2-7. The CDR3 extends over 12 amino acids. The V gene's germline CDR1 is MDHEN and CDR2 SYDVKM. In DNA, the CDR3 is TGTGCCAGCAGTTTATCCATGTACGAGCAGTACTTC. Translation gives CASSLSMYEQYF.

The chain links TRBV6-5 to TRBJ1-5; D unclear. V lost 8 bases to trimming and J lost 4 bases, with 18 bases between them. The germline V gene has CDR1 MNHEY and CDR2 SVGAGI. The length of the CDR3 is 15 residues. CDR3 nucleotides: TGTGCCAGCCGCCGGCGGGCAGGACCTAATCAGCCCCAGCATTTT. The encoded protein is CASRRRAGPNQPQHF.

The rearrangement links TRBV7-2 to TRBJ1-1; 8 bases align to TRBD1. Unmatched junction bases numbered 10, after V lost 9 bases and J lost 4 bases. The CDR3 covers 14 residues. Germline V CDR1 and CDR2: SGHTA, FQGNSA. The DNA for the CDR3 is TGTGCCAGTATCATACAGGGGGGCGGCACTGAAGCTTTCTTT. It translates to CASIIQGGGTEAFF.